The clone carrying this TCR beta chain was recorded once. These data are taken from a study of blood T cell repertoires in COVID-19. Overall study context: Acute and convalescent COVID-19 specimens originated in the United States, Italy and Spain. The analysed material was cDNA or gDNA that came from T cells, B-cell-depleted T cells, or PBMCs.

Authors' analysis steps: Reference gene primer amplification gave nucleated cell count estimates. The data were produced by immunoSEQ multiplex PCR, yet TCRdb's version contains in-frame clones alone and is incomplete. V, J and clone size reflect that table, while D and trimming were determined from the DNA. The table has 70,000 to 95,000 clones, 70% to 90% seen once. This CDR3 region has 17 residues. CDR1 and CDR2 (germline): LNHDA, SQIVND (reference sequence). Trimming pared 2 bases from V and 6 bases from J, leaving 20 bases between. The sample was peripheral blood. V is TRBV19 and J is TRBJ2-1; weak D call: TRBD2 (5 bases). This TCR was recovered from a man in his 70s with acute or convalescent COVID-19. The chain's CDR3 is CASSIYSRLTTTNEQFF. CDR3 DNA: TGTGCCAGTAGTATATACTCCAGACTAACCACCACCAATGAGCAGTTCTTC.